The 4 T cell receptor beta chains in this list originate from one sample, sequenced in a study of T cells in Graves' hyperthyroidism and ophthalmopathy. From RNA transcripts, TCR beta CDR3 regions were amplified. With the HTBI primer set, the TCR CDR3 went through a first round of RT-PCR. MiXCR, run by TCRdb on the multiplex PCR reads, gives a single entry per CDR3 protein. In the table there are 500,000 to 800,000 distinct CDR3 sequences, about 14% of which are singletons. The material sequenced was blood. The receptors stem from a woman in her forties or fifties with Graves' ophthalmopathy.

Ten or more counts support this clonotype. CDR3: CASSPGTAKGDEQFF. In nucleotides, the CDR3 is TGTGCCAGCAGCCCAGGGACAGCTAAGGGCGATGAGCAGTTCTTC. The chain combines TRBV5-8 with TRBJ2-1, with TRBD1 matching over 7 bases. After removal of 4 bases from V and 8 bases from J, the junction contained 12 bases not matched to a gene. The length of the CDR3 is 15 residues. Germline V lookup: CDR1 SGHTS, CDR2 YDEGEE.

This clonotype occurred a few times. The V gene is TRBV30, the J gene TRBJ1-5; D is possibly TRBD1 (5 bases). This CDR3 spans 13 amino acids. Germline lookup yields CDR1 GTSNPN and CDR2 SVGIG (reference sequence). Deletions cut 7 bases from V and 2 bases from J, with 12 bases between. As DNA, the CDR3 is TGTGCCTTGGGACTCAAGGGCAATCAGCCCCAGCATTTT. Protein: CALGLKGNQPQHF. The whole variable domain, filled in from reference TRBV30 and TRBJ1-5, reads SQTIHQWPATLVQPVGSPLSLECTVEGTSNPNLYWYRQAAGRGLQLLFYSVGIGQISSEVPQNLSASRPQDRQFILSSKKLLLSDSGFYLCALGLKGNQPQHFGDGTRLSIL.

This clonotype was observed many times. The V gene is TRBV24-1, the J gene TRBJ2-2; D possibly uses TRBD1 or TRBD2 (5 bases each). Germline assignment: CDR1 KGHDR and CDR2 SFDVKD. The CDR3 contains 13 residues. With 12 bases removed from V and 5 bases from J, the gap between germline ends came to 15 bases. The CDR3 is CAAWDAETGELFF. CDR3 in DNA: TGTGCCGCATGGGACGCCGAAACCGGGGAGCTGTTTTTT.

This clonotype was counted a few times. The chain couples TRBV7-2 to TRBJ2-7; D tentatively fits TRBD1 or TRBD2 (6 bases each). The germline gives CDR1 SGHTA, CDR2 FQGNSA. The ends were cut back, 1 base at V and 6 bases at J, with 13 bases in the middle. The CDR3 spans 14 residues. The chain's CDR3 is CASSLDWGAGEQYF. The CDR3 nucleotides are TGTGCCAGCAGCTTAGATTGGGGGGCTGGCGAGCAGTACTTC.